The 16 T cell receptor beta chains given below trace back to one sample, sequenced in a study of tumor-infiltrating lymphocytes in primary liver carcinoma. Germline DNA was extracted too, while blood RNA derived from unsorted whole blood. A primer matching the constant region was used to make TCR beta cDNA from approximately 0.45 ug of total RNA. Modified slightly, ARM-PCR produced TCR beta libraries over three nested multiplex PCR rounds. It was with TRBV1-TRBV30 forward primers and a C-beta reverse primer that the first two PCR rounds were run, at roughly 10 cycles each. TCRdb passed the multiplex PCR reads through MiXCR, listing each CDR3 protein once. The sample contains 330,000 or so distinct CDR3 sequences, about two thirds of which appear only once. Sequencing input: peripheral blood. Every receptor here comes from a man aged 35 to 55 with primary liver carcinoma and hepatitis B virus infection.

A note on this clonotype: The germline gene is not matched at one end of the junction; a read error may be the cause. The CDR3 region is CASSLYLLGETQYF. DNA of the CDR3: TGTGCCAGCAGCCTTTATTTGCTAGGAGAGACCCAATACTTC. The V gene is TRBV11-2, the J gene TRBJ2-5, with no clear D. This CDR3 is 14 amino acids long. Germline V lookup: CDR1 SGHAT, CDR2 FQNNGV.

Details on this clonotype: Compared with germline, one end of the junction differs, possibly owing to a read error. The chain employs TRBV5-4 and TRBJ2-5; 13 positions agree with TRBD2. Per the germline V gene, CDR1 is SGHNT and CDR2 is YYREEE (reference sequence). The CDR3 totals 17 residues. CDR3 loop: CVSSPYGGLAGKETQYF. The DNA for the CDR3 is TGTGTCAGCAGCCCCTATGGGGGACTAGCGGGAAAAGAGACCCAGTACTTC.

This clonotype was detected ten times or more. Possible read error: a much larger clone is one base away. V gene TRBV6-2 or TRBV6-3 combines with J gene TRBJ2-5, with D uncertain. V lost 0 bases and J 7 bases, leaving 3 bases between the germline ends. Looked up from germline, CDR1 is MNHEY and CDR2 is SVGEGT. The CDR3 is made up of 11 amino acids. The chain's CDR3 is CASSYSRTQYF. CDR3 sequence (DNA): TGTGCCAGCAGTTACTCGAGGACCCAGTACTTC.

On this clonotype: Germline is not matched at one junction end, which may reflect a read error. This CDR3 is CASSQESGGYERYF. CDR3 DNA sequence: TGCGCCAGCAGCCAAGAATCCGGGGGGTACGAGCGGTACTTC. The chain couples TRBV4-3 to TRBJ2-7, with 7 bases fitting TRBD2. The CDR3 contains 14 residues. Per the germline V gene, CDR1 is LGHNA and CDR2 is YSLEER.

A remark on this clonotype: One end of the junction is discordant with germline, which a read error may explain. In DNA form, the CDR3 reads TGTGCCAGTAGCTTAACTAGCCGGAGAACCTACGAGCAGTACTTC. Translated, it gives CASSLTSRRTYEQYF. The chain links TRBV11-1 to TRBJ2-7; D is perhaps TRBD2 (6 bases). The germline gives CDR1 SGHAT, CDR2 FQDESV (reference sequence). The CDR3 has 15 amino acids.

This clonotype was recorded once. The junction does not match germline at one end; this may be a read error. The CDR3 reads CTSSQGGYDTEAFF. For the CDR3, the DNA is TGCACCAGCAGCCAAGGAGGATACGACACTGAAGCTTTCTTT. The J gene is TRBJ1-1, the V gene TRBV4-3; D ambiguous. The CDR3 is made up of 14 amino acids. Germline-derived CDR1 and CDR2 are LGHNA and YSLEER.

The rearrangement links TRBV30 to TRBJ2-7; possibly TRBD1 for D (5 bases). This CDR3 has 13 amino acids. The germline V and J ends were trimmed by 4 bases and 0 bases, with 10 bases remaining between them. CDR1 is GTSNPN and CDR2 is SVGIG in the germline V gene (reference sequence). CDR3 loop: CAWNFDSSYEQYF. CDR3 DNA: TGTGCCTGGAATTTTGACAGCTCCTACGAGCAGTACTTC. Drawing the rest from reference TRBV30 and TRBJ2-7, the complete variable domain is SQTIHQWPATLVQPVGSPLSLECTVEGTSNPNLYWYRQAAGRGLQLLFYSVGIGQISSEVPQNLSASRPQDRQFILSSKKLLLSDSGFYLCAWNFDSSYEQYFGPGTRLTVT.

A word on this clonotype: A much larger clone lies a single base off, so this may be a read error. The chain links TRBV5-5 to TRBJ2-6; 8 bases fit TRBD1. CDR3 length equals 17 residues. Germline V gives CDR1 SGHKS, CDR2 YYEKEE (reference sequence). This chain's CDR3 is CASSLWTGLAGANVPTF. As DNA, the CDR3 is TGTGCCAGCAGCTTATGGACAGGGCTTGCTGGGGCCAACGTCCCGACTTTC.

This clonotype showed up just a few times. The chain combines TRBV21-1 with TRBJ1-5. TRBV21-1 is tagged as a pseudogene. This CDR3 region has 16 residues. CDR3 DNA sequence: TGTGCCAGCAGCAAAGAGGAGGGACCCGAAAATCAGCCCCAGCATTTT. This codes for CASSKEEGPENQPQHF.

This clonotype was seen a single time. The junction departs from germline at one end; a sequencing error may be responsible. The chain uses TRBV6-6 and TRBJ2-2; 13 positions agree with TRBD2. Looked up from germline, CDR1 is MNHNY and CDR2 is SVGAGI (reference sequence). The length of the CDR3 is 20 residues. Here the CDR3 reads CACSLLVGLAGPTNTGELFF. The CDR3 bases are TGTGCCTGCAGTCTGCTCGTGGGACTAGCGGGGCCAACGAATACCGGGGAGCTGTTTTTT.

V gene TRBV3-1 combines with J gene TRBJ2-1, with D tentatively TRBD2 (6 bases). The V end was cut by 4 bases, the J end by 9 bases, with 16 bases between. The germline V gene has CDR1 LGHDT and CDR2 YNNKEL (reference sequence). The CDR3 has 14 amino acids. This CDR3 is CASSLRGGGVEQFF. CDR3 sequence (DNA): TGTGCCAGCAGCCTCCGTGGGGGAGGCGTTGAGCAGTTCTTC.

This clonotype showed up just once. An end of the junction does not agree with germline; a read error may underlie this. The V and J genes are TRBV11-2 and TRBJ2-7, with D perhaps given as TRBD1 or TRBD2 (5 bases each). Looked up from germline, CDR1 is SGHAT and CDR2 is FQNNGV. The CDR3 loop spans 17 amino acids. CDR3 loop: CVSSLSSGRDLSYEQYF. DNA for the CDR3: TGTGTCAGCAGCTTATCGTCGGGTCGGGACCTGTCCTACGAGCAGTACTTC.

The CDR3 is CASRPPDGLHETQYF. The CDR3 coding sequence is TGTGCCAGCAGGCCACCGGACGGGTTGCACGAGACCCAGTACTTC. The chain uses TRBV11-2 and TRBJ2-5; D gene uncertain. V shed 6 bases and J shed 5 bases, with 19 bases lying between them. The CDR3 is 15 residues long. CDR1 and CDR2 (germline): SGHAT, FQNNGV.

At least ten counts were recorded for this clonotype. The chain carries TRBV6-2 or TRBV6-3 and TRBJ2-1; 7 bases agree with TRBD1. The CDR3 contains 12 residues. CDR1 is MNHEY and CDR2 is SVGEGT in the germline V gene. V dropped 5 bases and J dropped 8; count of bases not matched to a gene: 3. The CDR3 coding sequence is TGTGCCAGCAGTGACAGGGTCGATGAGCAGTTCTTC. Translating gives CASSDRVDEQFF.

The genes are TRBV28 and TRBJ1-4; 9 nucleotides agree with TRBD1. This CDR3 comprises 18 residues. V gave up 8 bases and J gave up 0 bases; unmatched junction bases: 13. Germline V gene data show CDR1 as MDHEN and CDR2 as SYDVKM. The CDR3 sequence is CASPEVGTGRTTNEKLFF. CDR3 nucleotide sequence: TGTGCCAGCCCCGAAGTCGGGACAGGGAGGACAACTAATGAAAAACTGTTTTTT.

About this clonotype itself: A read error is likely, as this CDR3 ends without the conserved phenylalanine or tryptophan. This rearrangement joins TRBV11-2 to TRBJ2-7; possibly TRBD1 or TRBD2 for D (5 bases each). The CDR3 length is 15 residues. V lost 6 bases, J lost 2 bases, and 17 bases lay in between. In germline, CDR1 is SGHAT, CDR2 FQNNGV. CDR3 protein: CASSVGSGTPYEQYL. The DNA for the CDR3 is TGTGCCAGCAGTGTGGGCTCTGGGACCCCCTACGAGCAGTACTTA.